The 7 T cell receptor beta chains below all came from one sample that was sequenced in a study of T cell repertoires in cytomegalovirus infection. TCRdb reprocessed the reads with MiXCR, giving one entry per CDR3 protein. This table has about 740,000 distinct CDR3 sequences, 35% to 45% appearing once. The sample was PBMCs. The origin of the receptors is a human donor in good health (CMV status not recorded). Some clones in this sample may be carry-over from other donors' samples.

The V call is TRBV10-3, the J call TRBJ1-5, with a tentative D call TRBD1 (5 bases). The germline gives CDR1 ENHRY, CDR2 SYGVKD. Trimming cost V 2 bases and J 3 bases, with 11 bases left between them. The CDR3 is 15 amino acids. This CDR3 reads CAISEAGRYNQPQHF. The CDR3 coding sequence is TGTGCCATCAGTGAGGCAGGGCGATACAATCAGCCCCAGCATTTT.

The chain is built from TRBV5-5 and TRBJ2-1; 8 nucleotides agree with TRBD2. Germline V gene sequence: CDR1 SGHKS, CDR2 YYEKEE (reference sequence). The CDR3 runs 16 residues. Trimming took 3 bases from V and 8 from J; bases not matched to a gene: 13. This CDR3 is CASSSQNSGRVYEQFF. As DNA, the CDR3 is TGTGCCAGCAGCTCCCAAAACAGCGGGAGAGTCTATGAGCAGTTCTTC.

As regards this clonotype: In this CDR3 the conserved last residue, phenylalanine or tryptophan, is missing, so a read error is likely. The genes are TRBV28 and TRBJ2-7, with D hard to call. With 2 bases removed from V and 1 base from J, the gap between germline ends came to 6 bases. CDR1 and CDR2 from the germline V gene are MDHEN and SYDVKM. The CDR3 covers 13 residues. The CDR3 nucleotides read TGTGCCAGCAGTTTAGTCCCTTCCTACGAGCAGTACTTA. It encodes CASSLVPSYEQYL.

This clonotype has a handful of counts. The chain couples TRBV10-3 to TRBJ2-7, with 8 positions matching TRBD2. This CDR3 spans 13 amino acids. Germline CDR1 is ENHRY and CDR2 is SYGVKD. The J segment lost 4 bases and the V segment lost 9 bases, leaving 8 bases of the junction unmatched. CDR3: CAIGSGEEYEQYF. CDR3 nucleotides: TGTGCCATTGGTAGCGGGGAAGAATACGAGCAGTACTTC.

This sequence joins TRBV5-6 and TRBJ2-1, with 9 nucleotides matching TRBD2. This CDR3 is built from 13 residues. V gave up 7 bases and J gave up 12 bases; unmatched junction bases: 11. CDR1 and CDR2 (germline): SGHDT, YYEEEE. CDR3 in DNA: TGTGCCAGCCGCGTCTCTAGCGGGGTATGGCAGTTCTTC. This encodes CASRVSSGVWQFF.

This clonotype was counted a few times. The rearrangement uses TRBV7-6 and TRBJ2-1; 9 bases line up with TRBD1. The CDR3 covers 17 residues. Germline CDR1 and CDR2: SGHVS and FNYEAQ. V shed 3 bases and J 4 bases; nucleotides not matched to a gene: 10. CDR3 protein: CASSFGVRTGAYNEQFF. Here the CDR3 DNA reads TGTGCCAGCAGCTTTGGTGTTAGGACAGGGGCTTACAATGAGCAGTTCTTC.

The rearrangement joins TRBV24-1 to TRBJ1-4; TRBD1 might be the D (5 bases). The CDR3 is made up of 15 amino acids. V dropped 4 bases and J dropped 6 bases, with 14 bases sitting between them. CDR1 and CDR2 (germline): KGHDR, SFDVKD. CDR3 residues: CATSEGGESDEKLFF. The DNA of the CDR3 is TGTGCCACCAGTGAGGGAGGGGAGTCGGATGAAAAACTGTTTTTT.